The following is a T cell receptor beta chain sequence with its context. The CDR3 spans 14 residues. V was clipped by 7 bases and J by 0 bases; unmatched bases: 6. Germline assignment: CDR1 LNHDA and CDR2 SQIVND (reference sequence). This entry comes from a study of blood T cell repertoires in COVID-19. Study context: Italy, Spain and the United States were the sources of the convalescent and acute COVID-19 samples. From T cells, B-cell-depleted T cells, or PBMCs came the material, which was cDNA or gDNA.

The authors' processing: The assay estimated nucleated cells by amplifying reference gene primers. The method was immunoSEQ multiplex PCR; TCRdb's version includes in-frame clones alone and lacks a portion of them. The V and J calls and clone size are taken from that table; D and trimming were inferred from the DNA. The profile shows 45,000 to 65,000 clones, 90% of them singletons. The receptor's source is a man aged 50 to 59 with acute or convalescent COVID-19. The chain combines TRBV19 with TRBJ2-7, with 7 nucleotides matching TRBD1. Sequenced sample: peripheral blood. CDR3 protein: CASNTGTDSYEQYF. The CDR3, as DNA: TGTGCCAGTAATACCGGGACAGACTCCTACGAGCAGTACTTC. Full variable domain (missing parts from reference TRBV19 and TRBJ2-7): DGGITQSPKYLFRKEGQNVTLSCEQNLNHDAMYWYRQDPGQGLRLIYYSQIVNDFQKGDIAEGYSVSREKKESFPLTVTSAQKNPTAFYLCASNTGTDSYEQYFGPGTRLTVT.